The 28 T cell receptor beta chains reported below all come from one sample, sequenced in a study of PD-1 blockade in classical Hodgkin lymphoma. Every patient was affected by relapse after autologous stem cell transplantation, while exposure to brentuximab vedotin was not uniform. This table comes from immunoSEQ multiplex PCR, and its TCRdb copy is limited to in-frame clones, with some not included. The table includes about 22,000 clones, roughly 72% detected once. The sample here was peripheral blood mononuclear cells (PBMCs), taken at baseline. These TCRs come from a human donor with classical Hodgkin lymphoma.

This clone turned up a few times. This rearrangement joins TRBV7-7 to TRBJ2-6; D is unresolved. V was trimmed by 2 bases and J by 4 bases, leaving 27 bases between them. Looked up from germline, CDR1 is SSHAT and CDR2 is FNYEAQ (reference sequence). The length of the CDR3 is 21 residues. Here the CDR3 reads CASSLWPKTTENLWGANVLTF. CDR3 DNA: TGTGCCAGCAGCTTATGGCCTAAGACAACAGAGAATCTCTGGGGGGCCAACGTCCTGACTTTC.

This clone turned up a few times. The gene calls are TRBV28 and TRBJ2-2; D unresolved. The germline V gene encodes CDR1 MDHEN and CDR2 SYDVKM. CDR3 length: 19 residues. Trimming pared 1 base from V and 6 bases from J, leaving 24 bases between. The CDR3 DNA reads as TGTGCCAGCAGTTTATTGGGTGTTGGGATGGGTAACGTTGCCGGGGAGCTGTTTTTT. This translates into CASSLLGVGMGNVAGELFF.

The rearrangement uses TRBV7-9 and TRBJ2-7, with TRBD2 as a possible D gene (6 bases). The V end was cut by 6 bases, the J end by 1 base, with 19 bases between. The CDR3 is 16 amino acids. Germline assignment: CDR1 SEHNR and CDR2 FQNEAQ (reference sequence). Here the CDR3 reads CASSPRGGEISYEQYF. The CDR3 region has the DNA TGTGCCAGCAGTCCCCGGGGCGGGGAAATTTCCTACGAGCAGTACTTC.

This clone is medium-sized in the sample. The V call is TRBV19, the J call TRBJ1-3; the D is unclear. The CDR3 is 16 residues long. Germline CDR1 LNHDA, CDR2 SQIVND (reference sequence). V dropped 7 bases and J dropped 3 bases, with 19 bases sitting between them. CDR3 in DNA: TGTGCCAGTATTTGGCCAGACCCTCGCATTGGAAACACCATATATTTT. It yields the protein CASIWPDPRIGNTIYF. Complete variable domain (other parts from reference TRBV19 and TRBJ1-3): DGGITQSPKYLFRKEGQNVTLSCEQNLNHDAMYWYRQDPGQGLRLIYYSQIVNDFQKGDIAEGYSVSREKKESFPLTVTSAQKNPTAFYLCASIWPDPRIGNTIYFGEGSWLTVV.

J is TRBJ2-7 and V is TRBV6-5, with 7 bases aligning to TRBD1. Germline CDR1 is MNHEY and CDR2 is SVGAGI. J gave up 3 bases and V 2 bases, and 4 bases lay outside the gene matches. This CDR3 has 14 amino acids. CDR3 nucleotides: TGTGCCAGCAGTTACCGGGACAGACTCTACGAGCAGTACTTC. It specifies CASSYRDRLYEQYF.

This clone was counted between two and nine times. The rearrangement links TRBV4-3 to TRBJ2-1; 14 bases are a match to TRBD2. The CDR3 has 15 amino acids. After removal of 3 bases from V and 9 bases from J, the junction contained 4 bases not matched to a gene. CDR1 is LGHNA, CDR2 YSLEER, per germline. The CDR3 sequence: CASSHGTSGGGEQFF. The CDR3 region has the DNA TGCGCCAGCAGCCACGGGACTAGCGGGGGTGGTGAGCAGTTCTTC.

The rearrangement links TRBV12-5 to TRBJ1-4; 7 bases fit TRBD1. J gave up 7 bases and V 4 bases, and 9 bases lay outside the gene matches. Germline assignment: CDR1 LGHNT and CDR2 FRNRAP. The CDR3 loop spans 15 amino acids. CDR3: CASGSLSGGGEKLFF. CDR3 bases: TGTGCTAGTGGTTCTCTGTCAGGGGGAGGTGAAAAACTGTTTTTT.

There are many counts of this clone. The J gene is TRBJ2-7, the V gene TRBV27; D unclear. From germline, CDR1 is MNHEY and CDR2 SMNVEV (reference sequence). This CDR3 has 13 residues. V lost 0 bases and J 5 bases, leaving 8 bases between the germline ends. Here the CDR3 reads CASSLSISNEQYF. Written as DNA, the CDR3 is TGTGCCAGCAGTTTATCGATTTCCAACGAGCAGTACTTC.

The genes are TRBV5-8 and TRBJ2-2; D is perhaps TRBD1 or TRBD2 (5 bases each). V dropped 0 bases and J dropped 4 bases, with 19 bases sitting between them. This CDR3 has 18 residues. Germline loops: CDR1 SGHTS, CDR2 YDEGEE. CDR3: CASSLAVGGGTPTGELFF. The CDR3 DNA reads as TGTGCCAGCAGCTTGGCCGTTGGGGGTGGAACCCCCACCGGGGAGCTGTTTTTT.

This clone was counted once. The chain carries TRBV7-9 and TRBJ1-6; the D gene is possibly TRBD1 (5 bases). Between the trimmed V and J ends, which lost 0 bases and 6 bases, there was a span of 12 bases. CDR3 size: 16 residues. Germline V lookup: CDR1 SEHNR, CDR2 FQNEAQ (reference sequence). Here the CDR3 reads CASSLAVGAPNSPLHF. The DNA of the CDR3 is TGTGCCAGCAGCTTAGCTGTAGGGGCTCCTAATTCACCCCTCCACTTT.

This clone was observed once. The rearrangement joins TRBV2 to TRBJ1-1, with TRBD1 identical over 9 bases. Germline trimming cut 2 bases from V and 5 bases from J; bases unmatched to any gene: 6. The CDR3 sequence is 15 residues long. Germline V CDR1 and CDR2: SNHLY, FYNNEI. CDR3 amino acids: CASSEIGTGRTEAFF. CDR3 in DNA: TGTGCCAGCAGTGAAATAGGGACAGGGAGGACTGAAGCTTTCTTT.

The V gene is TRBV15, the J gene TRBJ2-2; D unclear. Germline V CDR1 and CDR2: LNHNV, YYDKDF (reference sequence). The V end lost 1 base, the J end lost 5 bases, and 14 bases lay between the germline ends. This CDR3 spans 16 amino acids. The CDR3 region is CATSRGMGFPTGELFF. CDR3 bases: TGTGCCACCAGCAGAGGGATGGGGTTCCCAACCGGGGAGCTGTTTTTT.

The chain couples TRBV28 to TRBJ1-6; the D gene is possibly TRBD1 (5 bases). This CDR3 contains 14 residues. Germline lookup yields CDR1 MDHEN and CDR2 SYDVKM. V lost 5 bases, J lost 9 bases, and 14 bases lay in between. DNA for the CDR3: TGTGCCAGCAGTCCAGGATCTAGGGGTTCACCCCTCCACTTT. Encoded protein: CASSPGSRGSPLHF.

This chain connects TRBV28 to TRBJ1-1, with D unresolved. V was cut by 5 bases and J by 0 bases, with 7 bases left in between. The germline V gene encodes CDR1 MDHEN and CDR2 SYDVKM. CDR3 length: 13 residues. The CDR3 DNA follows: TGTGCCAGCAGTCTTAATATGAACACTGAAGCTTTCTTT. Translated, it gives CASSLNMNTEAFF.

This chain uses TRBV6-4 with TRBJ2-1, with D possibly being TRBD1 (6 bases). Trimming left V 3 bases short and J 0 bases short, with 6 bases between. Germline CDR1 is MRHNA and CDR2 is SNTAGT. The CDR3 length is 14 residues. The CDR3 loop is CASSEDSSYNEQFF. CDR3 coding DNA: TGTGCCAGCAGTGAGGACAGCTCCTACAATGAGCAGTTCTTC.

Only a few counts were recorded for this clone. The chain recombines TRBV10-1 with TRBJ2-5; 12 bases agree with TRBD2. The V gene end was trimmed by 7 bases and the J gene end by 5 bases; junction bases not matched to a gene: 8. Germline CDR1 and CDR2: WNHNN and SYGVQD (reference sequence). The CDR3 covers 15 residues. CDR3 DNA sequence: TGCGCCAGCAACAAACTAGCGGGGGGATTTGAGACCCAGTACTTC. Protein: CASNKLAGGFETQYF.

V gene TRBV5-1 combines with J gene TRBJ2-7, with 10 bases identical to TRBD2. CDR1 is SGHRS and CDR2 is YFSETQ in the germline V gene. After removal of 0 bases from V and 4 bases from J, the junction contained 10 bases not matched to a gene. The CDR3 runs to 17 residues. CDR3 nucleotides: TGCGCCAGCAGCTTGGAGGCTAGCGGGAGAACGGCGTACGAGCAGTACTTC. This codes for CASSLEASGRTAYEQYF.

The chain joins TRBV7-9 to TRBJ1-2; TRBD1 agrees at 7 bases. There are 14 residues in the CDR3. In germline, CDR1 is SEHNR, CDR2 FQNEAQ (reference sequence). The trim removed 5 bases at V and 6 bases at J, leaving 9 bases unmatched. The CDR3 spells CASSPLTGLDGYTF. The DNA for the CDR3 is TGTGCCAGCAGCCCGTTGACAGGGCTCGATGGCTACACCTTC.

The chain has TRBV27 and TRBJ2-3; D unresolved. Trimming removed 2 bases from V and 4 bases from J, with 4 bases in between. CDR1 MNHEY and CDR2 SMNVEV come from the germline V gene (reference sequence). CDR3 length: 12 amino acids. CDR3: CASSLGPDTQYF. The CDR3 DNA is TGTGCCAGCAGTTTAGGGCCAGATACGCAGTATTTT.

The V call is TRBV5-1, the J call TRBJ2-6, with no clear D. The germline gives CDR1 SGHRS, CDR2 YFSETQ. Trimming left V 0 bases short and J 1 base short, with 5 bases between. The CDR3 totals 15 residues. The CDR3 bases are TGCGCCAGCAGCTTGGTAGGTTCTGGGGCCAACGTCCTGACTTTC. It translates to CASSLVGSGANVLTF.

This clone was seen more than once but under ten times. This chain connects TRBV5-1 to TRBJ2-7; a weak D match, TRBD1 (6 bases). The CDR3 loop spans 15 amino acids. CDR1 is SGHRS and CDR2 is YFSETQ in the germline V gene. With 2 bases removed from V and 2 bases from J, the gap between germline ends came to 14 bases. This CDR3 reads CASSFLGQLPYEQYF. DNA for the CDR3: TGCGCCAGCAGCTTCCTAGGACAGCTTCCCTACGAGCAGTACTTC.

V is TRBV28 and J is TRBJ2-2; no firm D call. Trimming took 3 bases from V and 7 from J, leaving 15 bases between them. The V gene's germline CDR1 is MDHEN and CDR2 SYDVKM. The CDR3 length is 15 residues. DNA for the CDR3: TGTGCCAGCAGTTTTATGTCTGGCTCGGTCGGGGAGCTGTTTTTT. Protein: CASSFMSGSVGELFF. The whole variable domain, filled in from reference TRBV28 and TRBJ2-2, reads DVKVTQSSRYLVKRTGEKVFLECVQDMDHENMFWYRQDPGLGLRLIYFSYDVKMKEKGDIPEGYSVSREKKERFSLILESASTNQTSMYLCASSFMSGSVGELFFGEGSRLTVL.

V is TRBV11-2 and J is TRBJ2-7, with D perhaps TRBD1 (6 bases). V was pared by 5 bases and J by 0 bases, with 11 bases between. This CDR3 is 14 amino acids long. Germline lookup yields CDR1 SGHAT and CDR2 FQNNGV. The CDR3 bases are TGTGCCAGCAGCGCACAGGGTGCCTCCTACGAGCAGTACTTC. Translated, it gives CASSAQGASYEQYF.

The chain uses TRBV7-2 and TRBJ1-1; unclear D gene. CDR1 SGHTA and CDR2 FQGNSA come from the germline V gene. The CDR3 extends over 13 amino acids. V was trimmed by 6 bases and J by 0 bases, leaving 8 bases between them. The CDR3 DNA sequence: TGTGCCAGCAGTCTTGACATGAACACTGAAGCTTTCTTT. Protein product: CASSLDMNTEAFF.

This clone was counted once. The gene calls are TRBV28 and TRBJ1-5; D might be TRBD1 (5 bases). The V end lost 2 bases, the J end lost 0 bases, and 11 bases lay between the germline ends. There are 16 residues in the CDR3. Looked up from germline, CDR1 is MDHEN and CDR2 is SYDVKM. CDR3 loop: CASSLATGHSNQPQHF. The CDR3 coding sequence is TGTGCCAGCAGTTTAGCTACAGGACATAGCAATCAGCCCCAGCATTTT.

This chain connects TRBV5-6 to TRBJ1-2, with 10 bases aligning to TRBD1. Germline CDR1 and CDR2: SGHDT and YYEEEE. With V trimmed by 0 bases and J by 3 bases, 11 bases remained unmatched. This CDR3 has 18 residues. This CDR3 is CASSLERLFGQGDYGYTF. CDR3 nucleotides: TGTGCCAGCAGCTTGGAACGGCTTTTTGGACAGGGGGACTATGGCTACACCTTC.

The chain is built from TRBV4-3 and TRBJ2-2; D is uncertain. V lost 2 bases and J 0 bases, leaving 10 bases between the germline ends. Germline V lookup: CDR1 LGHNA, CDR2 YSLEER. CDR3 length: 16 residues. The CDR3 sequence: CASSQFDLANTGELFF. The CDR3 DNA is TGCGCCAGCAGCCAATTTGACCTTGCGAACACCGGGGAGCTGTTTTTT.

This chain joins TRBV7-8 and TRBJ2-1, with D perhaps TRBD2 (6 bases). CDR3 length: 13 amino acids. Germline-derived CDR1 and CDR2 are SGHVS and FQNEAQ. Trimming took off 2 bases at V and 7 bases at J, with 9 bases between the two ends. CDR3 sequence reads: CASSLMGGNEQFF. DNA of the CDR3: TGTGCCAGCAGCTTAATGGGGGGAAATGAGCAGTTCTTC.